The rows below give T cell receptor beta chains drawn from one sample of a study of immune evolution from preneoplasia to lung adenocarcinoma. Profiling relied on immunoSEQ multiplex PCR, and the TCRdb table lists in-frame clones only, not all of them. The sample lists around 6,000 clones, around 85% occurring once. Sequencing input: FFPE invasive lung adenocarcinoma tissue. The receptor set was obtained from a person aged 50-70 years with lung adenocarcinoma. Both conserved end residues are trimmed from each CDR3.

j_call,v_call,cdr3_aa
TRBJ2-3,TRBV10-2,ASSGTTGLRTDTQY
TRBJ1-2,TRBV4-2,ASSHNQGAGDYGYT
TRBJ2-1,TRBV7-9,ASSSLRTSGIDNEQF
TRBJ2-7,TRBV25-1,ASSEEGGAVYEQY
TRBJ1-5,TRBV10-2,ASSGTGGNQPQH
TRBJ1-5,TRBV29-1,SVATGGGQPQH
TRBJ2-7,TRBV18,ASSPFTGRLDEQY
TRBJ2-3,TRBV6-1,VSSSGTGADTQY
TRBJ2-7,TRBV10-3,AISPSGTGGRYEQY
TRBJ1-4,TRBV7-9,ASSLGLVPEKLF
TRBJ2-1,TRBV27,ASSQRTGGLKYNEQF
TRBJ2-3,TRBV6-6,ASTLRGADTQY
TRBJ2-2,TRBV5-1,ASSLTGQGPTGELF
TRBJ2-5,TRBV30,AWSVRGVETQY
TRBJ2-7,TRBV21-1,ASSESGAPLWQY
TRBJ1-5,TRBV28,ASSPKSDGYNQPQH
TRBJ1-5,TRBV7-2,ASNPDSSNQPQH